The source of this T cell receptor (beta chain) is a study of blood T cell repertoires in COVID-19. At the level of the study: Spain, Italy and the United States supplied samples that represented acute and convalescent COVID-19. PBMCs, B-cell-depleted T cells, or T cells provided the cDNA or gDNA that made up the material.

Original methodology: Quantification of nucleated cells was approximated via reference gene primer amplification. TCRdb's table, derived via immunoSEQ multiplex PCR, lists solely in-frame clones and lacks some. That table furnishes V, J and clone size, whereas the DNA furnished D and trimming. Altogether around 130,000 clones are present, roughly 84% being singletons, with the ten largest covering approximately 12%. V lost 0 bases to trimming and J lost 4 bases, with 10 bases between them. This CDR3 comprises 14 residues. CDR1 is LGHDT, CDR2 YNNKEL, per germline (reference sequence). Sequenced material: peripheral blood. The chain employs TRBV3-1 (or the pseudogene TRBV3-2) and TRBJ2-7; D is uncertain. The TCR sequence derives from a woman in her 30s who had recovered from COVID-19. DNA for the CDR3: TGTGCCAGCAGCCAAGACGTGGCATCTTACGAGCAGTACTTC. This sequence encodes CASSQDVASYEQYF.